These 6 T cell receptor beta chains came from one sample sequenced in a study of identical twins. MiXCR, applied by TCRdb to the 5' RACE reads, yields one record per CDR3 protein. The sample includes 1,800,000 or so distinct CDR3 sequences, roughly a third of them seen just once. The sequenced material came from cord blood. These receptors were taken from a newborn girl in good health.

The chain uses TRBV5-1 and TRBJ2-1; 9 bases fit TRBD2. With 4 bases clipped from V and 2 bases from J, the junction kept 7 bases outside the gene matches. This CDR3 contains 16 residues. The germline gives CDR1 SGHRS, CDR2 YFSETQ. CDR3: CASSQPGGGAYNEQFF. The DNA for the CDR3 is TGCGCCAGCAGCCAACCTGGCGGGGGGGCCTACAATGAGCAGTTCTTC.

V usage is TRBV7-2 and J usage is TRBJ1-2; D might be TRBD1 (6 bases). CDR1 is SGHTA and CDR2 is FQGNSA in the germline V gene. The CDR3 is 14 residues long. V was clipped by 5 bases and J by 5 bases, with 15 bases between them. The CDR3 nucleotides are TGTGCCAGCAGCCCGGGACAAAGTGGGTATGGCTACACCTTC. It is translated as CASSPGQSGYGYTF.

The gene calls are TRBV29-1 and TRBJ2-2, with 10 bases matching TRBD1. Per the germline V gene, CDR1 is SQVTM and CDR2 is ANQGSEA. After removal of 4 bases from V and 1 base from J, the junction contained 3 bases not matched to a gene. CDR3 length: 15 residues. CDR3 DNA: TGCAGCGTTGGTAGGGACAGGGGGAACACCGGGGAGCTGTTTTTT. It encodes CSVGRDRGNTGELFF.

V is TRBV20-1 and J is TRBJ2-7; D is possibly TRBD1 (5 bases). Trimming took off 1 base at V and 2 bases at J, with 15 bases between the two ends. The CDR3 spans 15 residues. Per germline, CDR1 DFQATT and CDR2 SNEGSKA (reference sequence). The CDR3 sequence is CSARAGPRMTYEQYF. The CDR3 region has the DNA TGCAGTGCTAGAGCAGGGCCCAGAATGACCTACGAGCAGTACTTC.

The CDR3 DNA reads as TGCAGTGCTAGAGCCGACAGGGCAGATACGCAGTATTTT. Translating gives CSARADRADTQYF. This chain uses TRBV20-1 with TRBJ2-3; 7 nucleotides agree with TRBD1. The germline CDR1 and CDR2 sequences are DFQATT and SNEGSKA (reference sequence). This CDR3 comprises 13 residues. With V trimmed by 1 base and J by 4 bases, 2 bases remained unmatched.

The CDR3 region is CASAKGGQETQYF. CDR3 coding DNA: TGTGCCAGCGCCAAAGGAGGGCAAGAGACCCAGTACTTC. The chain links TRBV9 to TRBJ2-5; D may be TRBD2 (6 bases). This CDR3 spans 13 amino acids. Trimming pared 7 bases from V and 2 bases from J, leaving 12 bases between. Germline V gene data show CDR1 as SGDLS and CDR2 as YYNGEE.